What follows are 24 T cell receptor beta chains derived from one specimen sequenced in a study of T cell responses to AZD1222 COVID-19 vaccine. Libraries were prepared by immunoSEQ multiplex PCR; TCRdb keeps only in-frame clonotypes and omits some of them. The sample carries approximately 140,000 clones, 70% to 90% recorded once. Sequences were derived from peripheral blood, sampled on day 0 of AZD1222 vaccination. All receptors derive from an adult in good health.

This clone has just one count. This chain uses TRBV28 with TRBJ2-7; 7 nucleotides align to TRBD1. The CDR3 totals 14 residues. V trimming: 4 bases; J trimming: 3 bases; junction bases outside the gene matches: 6. The germline V gene has CDR1 MDHEN and CDR2 SYDVKM. In DNA, the CDR3 is TGTGCCAGCAGTTCCAACAACAGGGGCTACGAGCAGTACTTC. It encodes CASSSNNRGYEQYF.

The CDR3 sequence: CASSFEAGGINEQFF. In DNA form, the CDR3 reads TGTGCCAGCAGCTTTGAAGCGGGGGGTATAAATGAGCAGTTCTTC. The rearrangement uses TRBV7-6 and TRBJ2-1; 9 nucleotides agree with TRBD2. This CDR3 spans 15 amino acids. The V and J ends lost 3 bases and 7 bases, in that order; junction bases with no gene match: 7. Germline V gene data show CDR1 as SGHVS and CDR2 as FNYEAQ.

The V gene is TRBV18, the J gene TRBJ1-4; D possibly corresponds to TRBD1 (5 bases). The germline gives CDR1 KGHSH, CDR2 LQKENI. The V end lost 2 bases, the J end lost 4 bases, and 8 bases lay between the germline ends. The CDR3 sequence is 14 residues long. The CDR3 protein is CASSPWGDNEKLFF. CDR3 DNA sequence: TGTGCCAGCTCACCATGGGGGGATAATGAAAAACTGTTTTTT.

The chain links TRBV28 to TRBJ1-1; no definite D call. Germline V gene data show CDR1 as MDHEN and CDR2 as SYDVKM. CDR3 length: 15 residues. V lost 5 bases and J 0 bases, leaving 13 bases between the germline ends. The CDR3 sequence: CASSPHGLLNTEAFF. The CDR3 coding sequence is TGTGCCAGCAGTCCTCACGGGCTTCTGAACACTGAAGCTTTCTTT.

V usage is TRBV4-3 and J usage is TRBJ2-7; the D gene is possibly TRBD2 (5 bases). The V gene lost 1 base and the J gene lost 3 bases, with 13 bases spanning the gap. The CDR3 is made up of 15 amino acids. CDR1 LGHNA and CDR2 YSLEER come from the germline V gene. CDR3 region: CASSQARTGFYEQYF. The CDR3 nucleotides read TGCGCCAGCAGCCAAGCCCGGACTGGATTCTACGAGCAGTACTTC.

V is TRBV5-1 and J is TRBJ2-2; TRBD2 agrees at 8 bases. Germline CDR1 is SGHRS and CDR2 is YFSETQ. The CDR3 consists of 16 residues. Unmatched junction bases numbered 7, after V lost 4 bases and J lost 2 bases. The CDR3 nucleotides read TGCGCCAGCAGCATAGTAGCGGGACCAAACACCGGGGAGCTGTTTTTT. This encodes CASSIVAGPNTGELFF.

The chain carries TRBV27 and TRBJ1-5; D is ambiguous. The CDR3 is 12 residues long. Trimming left V 4 bases short and J 4 bases short, with 5 bases between. Germline V gene lookup returns CDR1 MNHEY and CDR2 SMNVEV (reference sequence). CDR3: CASSSMNQPQHF. As DNA, the CDR3 is TGTGCCAGCAGTTCTATGAATCAGCCCCAGCATTTT.

V and J are TRBV28 and TRBJ2-3; D not certain. CDR3 length: 13 residues. V shed 2 bases and J shed 2 bases, with 5 bases lying between them. From germline, CDR1 is MDHEN and CDR2 SYDVKM. The CDR3 region has the DNA TGTGCCAGCAGTTTAGGCAACACAGATACGCAGTATTTT. As protein: CASSLGNTDTQYF. Full variable domain (remainder filled in from reference TRBV28 and TRBJ2-3): DVKVTQSSRYLVKRTGEKVFLECVQDMDHENMFWYRQDPGLGLRLIYFSYDVKMKEKGDIPEGYSVSREKKERFSLILESASTNQTSMYLCASSLGNTDTQYFGPGTRLTVL.

The chain employs TRBV27 and TRBJ1-5; 10 positions match TRBD1. The germline V gene has CDR1 MNHEY and CDR2 SMNVEV (reference sequence). V shed 6 bases and J 6 bases; nucleotides not matched to a gene: 11. This CDR3 has 16 residues. The CDR3 loop is CASSQFRQGASQPQHF. The CDR3, as DNA: TGTGCCAGCAGCCAATTTCGACAGGGGGCAAGTCAGCCCCAGCATTTT.

The chain joins TRBV4-3 to TRBJ1-1; D may be TRBD1 (5 bases). The CDR3 length is 14 residues. Germline loops: CDR1 LGHNA, CDR2 YSLEER. Trimming stripped 2 bases from V and 2 bases from J, with 9 bases between. The DNA of the CDR3 is TGCGCCAGCAGCCAATTGACAGTTAACACTGAAGCTTTCTTT. This translates into CASSQLTVNTEAFF.

The chain recombines TRBV28 with TRBJ2-1; 7 bases are shared with TRBD1. Losses at the gene ends were 5 bases for V and 9 bases for J; bases not matched to a gene: 13. CDR3 length equals 15 residues. Germline assignment: CDR1 MDHEN and CDR2 SYDVKM. The CDR3 DNA is TGTGCCAGCAGTCAAGGGACAGCGAGTTACGGTGAGCAGTTCTTC. Translation gives CASSQGTASYGEQFF. Using reference TRBV28 and TRBJ2-1 for the parts outside the CDR3, the full variable domain is DVKVTQSSRYLVKRTGEKVFLECVQDMDHENMFWYRQDPGLGLRLIYFSYDVKMKEKGDIPEGYSVSREKKERFSLILESASTNQTSMYLCASSQGTASYGEQFFGPGTRLTVL.

V and J are TRBV9 and TRBJ2-2; no reliable D call. Deletions cut 3 bases from V and 0 bases from J, with 6 bases between. CDR3 length equals 14 residues. The germline V gene encodes CDR1 SGDLS and CDR2 YYNGEE. The CDR3 reads CASSAAANTGELFF. CDR3 DNA sequence: TGTGCCAGCAGCGCAGCAGCGAACACCGGGGAGCTGTTTTTT.

This clone is a singleton in its sample. The CDR3 DNA follows: TGTGCCAGCACTATGGACAGGGGGCAGGACGAGCAGTACTTC. Encoded protein: CASTMDRGQDEQYF. This sequence joins TRBV6-4 and TRBJ2-7; 11 nucleotides match TRBD1. CDR1 and CDR2 (germline): MRHNA, SNTAGT. The trim removed 7 bases at V and 5 bases at J, leaving 7 bases unmatched. This CDR3 has 14 amino acids.

The chain joins TRBV2 to TRBJ2-4, with a tentative D call TRBD2 (5 bases). CDR1 and CDR2 (germline): SNHLY, FYNNEI. V was clipped by 4 bases and J by 7 bases, with 20 bases between them. The CDR3 runs 16 residues. CDR3 nucleotides: TGTGCCAGCAGTGCCCTTGGCAGCGGCTCCGGGAACATTCAGTACTTC. Translating gives CASSALGSGSGNIQYF.

This chain links TRBV28 with TRBJ2-7; 9 bases are shared with TRBD1. The CDR3 is 16 amino acids. V shed 1 base and J 4 bases; nucleotides not matched to a gene: 8. Germline values: CDR1 MDHEN, CDR2 SYDVKM. Written as DNA, the CDR3 is TGTGCCAGCAGTTTATTGTTGGGACAGGGAGGATACGAGCAGTACTTC. Its translation is CASSLLLGQGGYEQYF. The variable domain in full, with the rest retrieved from reference TRBV28 and TRBJ2-7, is DVKVTQSSRYLVKRTGEKVFLECVQDMDHENMFWYRQDPGLGLRLIYFSYDVKMKEKGDIPEGYSVSREKKERFSLILESASTNQTSMYLCASSLLLGQGGYEQYFGPGTRLTVT.

This rearrangement joins TRBV4-1 to TRBJ2-7; the D is unclear. Germline values: CDR1 MGHRA, CDR2 YSYEKL. The CDR3 contains 16 residues. V lost 1 base to trimming and J lost 2 bases, with 15 bases between them. The CDR3 DNA reads as TGCGCCAGCAGCCAAGGGAATCTGCGGCCGCCCTACGAGCAGTACTTC. It codes for CASSQGNLRPPYEQYF.

This clone was counted a single time. The chain uses TRBV7-2 and TRBJ2-4; D may be TRBD1 (6 bases). The ends were cut back, 1 base at V and 9 bases at J, with 16 bases in the middle. This CDR3 has 15 amino acids. CDR1 and CDR2 from the germline V gene are SGHTA and FQGNSA. This CDR3 is CASSLGLGASSIQYF. Written as DNA, the CDR3 is TGTGCCAGCAGCTTAGGGCTGGGGGCTTCAAGCATTCAGTACTTC.

The V call is TRBV6-6, the J call TRBJ1-2, with D possibly matching TRBD1 (5 bases). Trimming shortened V by 2 bases and J by 4 bases, and 14 bases separated the two germline ends. Germline CDR1 MNHNY, CDR2 SVGAGI (reference sequence). The CDR3 contains 15 residues. The CDR3 sequence: CASSYDGGIGYGYTF. The CDR3 coding sequence is TGTGCCAGCAGTTACGATGGGGGTATAGGCTATGGCTACACCTTC.

The rearrangement links TRBV18 to TRBJ1-5; TRBD1 agrees at 7 bases. V shed 0 bases, J shed 2 bases, and the junction held 4 bases outside the gene matches. CDR3 length: 16 amino acids. CDR1 KGHSH and CDR2 LQKENI come from the germline V gene. DNA of the CDR3: TGTGCCAGCTCACCACCGGGGGGGACAGGCAATCAGCCCCAGCATTTT. It translates to CASSPPGGTGNQPQHF. Using reference TRBV18 and TRBJ1-5 for the parts outside the CDR3, the full variable domain is NAGVMQNPRHLVRRRGQEARLRCSPMKGHSHVYWYRQLPEEGLKFMVYLQKENIIDESGMPKERFSAEFPKEGPSILRIQQVVRGDSAAYFCASSPPGGTGNQPQHFGDGTRLSIL.

The rearrangement links TRBV5-8 to TRBJ1-6, with TRBD1 identical over 10 bases. Unmatched junction bases numbered 21, after V lost 4 bases and J lost 14 bases. This CDR3 has 18 residues. Germline CDR1 and CDR2: SGHTS and YDEGEE. In DNA, the CDR3 is TGTGCCAGCAGCCGAAGACCGACAGGGGGCTATGTCCCCTACACCCTCCACTTT. Protein sequence: CASSRRPTGGYVPYTLHF.

The table lists this clone with a few counts. The V call is TRBV19, the J call TRBJ2-7, with 10 bases identical to TRBD2. This CDR3 region has 15 residues. Germline V CDR1 and CDR2: LNHDA, SQIVND (reference sequence). The V segment lost 4 bases and the J segment 0 bases; nucleotides outside the gene matches: 3. As DNA, the CDR3 is TGTGCCAGTAGTACAGGACTAGCGGCCTCCTACGAGCAGTACTTC. Encoded protein: CASSTGLAASYEQYF.

Points on this clone: Other DNA sequences in this specimen translate into the identical CDR3. V usage is TRBV6-5 and J usage is TRBJ1-5, with D possibly being TRBD1 (6 bases). This CDR3 has 14 residues. CDR1 and CDR2 (germline): MNHEY, SVGAGI. V lost 1 base and J lost 7, with 11 bases in between. DNA for the CDR3: TGTGCCAGCAGTTACTTGGGGGGGGGCCAGCCCCAGCATTTT. Encoded protein: CASSYLGGGQPQHF.

CDR3 coding DNA: TGCGCCTGCGGTGGGATACAGGGCTATAGCAATCAGCCCCAGCATTTT. It translates to CACGGIQGYSNQPQHF. This rearrangement joins TRBV23-1 to TRBJ1-5, with a possible D match to TRBD1 (6 bases). TRBV23-1 is treated as an ORF (open reading frame) with a function not yet certain. Deletions cut 11 bases from V and 0 bases from J, with 20 bases between. CDR3 length: 16 amino acids.

A single count supports this clone. The genes are TRBV7-9 and TRBJ1-1; D perhaps matches TRBD1 (5 bases). With 2 bases removed from V and 5 bases from J, the gap between germline ends came to 9 bases. Germline CDR1 is SEHNR and CDR2 is FQNEAQ (reference sequence). The CDR3 consists of 13 residues. This CDR3 reads CASSLWGDTEAFF. For the CDR3, the DNA is TGTGCCAGCAGCTTATGGGGGGATACTGAAGCTTTCTTT.